This T cell receptor beta chain was documented in a study of technical replicates of blood from a handful of donors. Measured with immunoSEQ multiplex PCR; TCRdb has only the in-frame clones, and not every one. The table lists under 85,000 clones, 85% to 95% of them singletons. Germline-derived CDR1 and CDR2 are SGHAT and FQNNGV. The junction had 14 bases not matched to a gene; V was cut back by 3 bases and J by 7 bases. The CDR3 runs 18 residues. This clonotype originated in a human donor in good health. V usage is TRBV11-2 and J usage is TRBJ2-1; TRBD2 matches at 11 bases. Sequences were obtained from T cells isolated from PBMCs. CDR3 nucleotide sequence: TGTGCCAGCAGCTTGTATTATGGGGTAGCGGGGGGGGTAAATGAGCAGTTCTTC. This encodes CASSLYYGVAGGVNEQFF.